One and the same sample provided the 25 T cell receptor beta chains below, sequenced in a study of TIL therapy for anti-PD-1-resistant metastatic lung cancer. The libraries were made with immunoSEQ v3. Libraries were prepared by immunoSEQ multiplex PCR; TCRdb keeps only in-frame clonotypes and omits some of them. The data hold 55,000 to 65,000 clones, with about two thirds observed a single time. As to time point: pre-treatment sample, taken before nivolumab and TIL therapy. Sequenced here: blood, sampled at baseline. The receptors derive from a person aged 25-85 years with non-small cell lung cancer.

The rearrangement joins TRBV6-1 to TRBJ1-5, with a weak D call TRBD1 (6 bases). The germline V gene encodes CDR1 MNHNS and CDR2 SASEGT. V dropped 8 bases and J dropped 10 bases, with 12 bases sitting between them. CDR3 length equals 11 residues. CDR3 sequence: CASGGARPQHF. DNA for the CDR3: TGTGCCAGCGGGGGGGCCCGACCCCAGCATTTT.

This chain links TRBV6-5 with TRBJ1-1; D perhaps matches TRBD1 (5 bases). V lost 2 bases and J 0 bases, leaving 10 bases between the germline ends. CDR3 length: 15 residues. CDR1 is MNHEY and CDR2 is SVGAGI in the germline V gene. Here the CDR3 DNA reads TGTGCCAGCAGTTACATTGGGGGACTGAACACTGAAGCTTTCTTT. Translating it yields CASSYIGGLNTEAFF.

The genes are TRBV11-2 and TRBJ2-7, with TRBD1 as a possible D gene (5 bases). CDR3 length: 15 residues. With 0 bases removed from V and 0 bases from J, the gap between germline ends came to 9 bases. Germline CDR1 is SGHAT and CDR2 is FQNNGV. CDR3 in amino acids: CASSLEAQGSYEQYF. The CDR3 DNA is TGTGCCAGCAGCTTAGAGGCCCAGGGCTCCTACGAGCAGTACTTC. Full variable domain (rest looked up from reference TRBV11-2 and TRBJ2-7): EAGVAQSPRYKIIEKRQSVAFWCNPISGHATLYWYQQILGQGPKLLIQFQNNGVVDDSQLPKDRFSAERLKGVDSTLKIQPAKLEDSAVYLCASSLEAQGSYEQYFGPGTRLTVT.

CDR3 nucleotides: TGTGCCAGCAGCTTGAGTTTAGGTGAAGCTTTCTTT. Encoded protein: CASSLSLGEAFF. The chain joins TRBV5-5 to TRBJ1-1, with D uncertain. Germline-derived CDR1 and CDR2 are SGHKS and YYEKEE (reference sequence). V lost 1 base and J 7 bases, leaving 8 bases between the germline ends. This CDR3 has 12 residues.

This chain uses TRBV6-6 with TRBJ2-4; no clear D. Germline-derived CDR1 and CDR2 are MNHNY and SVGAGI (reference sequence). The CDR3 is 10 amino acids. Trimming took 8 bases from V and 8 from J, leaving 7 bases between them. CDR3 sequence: CASQMDIQYF. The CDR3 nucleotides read TGTGCCAGCCAGATGGACATTCAGTACTTC.

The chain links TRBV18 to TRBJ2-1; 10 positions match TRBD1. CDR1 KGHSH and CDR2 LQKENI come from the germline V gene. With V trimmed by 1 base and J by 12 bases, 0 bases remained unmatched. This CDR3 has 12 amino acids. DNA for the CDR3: TGTGCCAGCTCACCACGGGACAGGGGGCAGTTCTTC. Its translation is CASSPRDRGQFF.

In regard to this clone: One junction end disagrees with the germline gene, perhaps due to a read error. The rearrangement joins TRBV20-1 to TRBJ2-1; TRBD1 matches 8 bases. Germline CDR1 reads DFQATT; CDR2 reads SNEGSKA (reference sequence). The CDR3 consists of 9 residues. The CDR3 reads CSARDRELF. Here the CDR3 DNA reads TGCAGTGCTAGGGACAGGGAGCTCTTC.

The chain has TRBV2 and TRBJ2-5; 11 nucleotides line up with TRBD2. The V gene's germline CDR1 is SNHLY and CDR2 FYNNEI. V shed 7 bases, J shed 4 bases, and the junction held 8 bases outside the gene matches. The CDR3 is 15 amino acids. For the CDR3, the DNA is TGTGCCAGCACCCCCACTAGCGGGAGTGGAGAGACCCAGTACTTC. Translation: CASTPTSGSGETQYF. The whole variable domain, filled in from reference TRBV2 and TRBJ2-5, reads EPEVTQTPSHQVTQMGQEVILRCVPISNHLYFYWYRQILGQKVEFLVSFYNNEISEKSEIFDDQFSVERPDGSNFTLKIRSTKLEDSAMYFCASTPTSGSGETQYFGPGTRLLVL.

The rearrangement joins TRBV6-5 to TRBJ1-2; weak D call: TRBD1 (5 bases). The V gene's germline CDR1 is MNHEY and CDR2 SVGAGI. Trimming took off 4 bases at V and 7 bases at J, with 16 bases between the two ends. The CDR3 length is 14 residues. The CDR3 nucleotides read TGTGCCAGCAGTTCAATGGCGAGGGGCTCTGGCTACACCTTC. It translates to CASSSMARGSGYTF.

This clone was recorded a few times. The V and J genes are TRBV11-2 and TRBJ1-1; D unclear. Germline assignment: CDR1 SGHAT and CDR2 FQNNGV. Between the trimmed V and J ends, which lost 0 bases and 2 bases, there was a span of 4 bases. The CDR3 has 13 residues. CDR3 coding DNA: TGTGCCAGCAGCTTAGACAGTAACACTGAAGCTTTCTTT. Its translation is CASSLDSNTEAFF.

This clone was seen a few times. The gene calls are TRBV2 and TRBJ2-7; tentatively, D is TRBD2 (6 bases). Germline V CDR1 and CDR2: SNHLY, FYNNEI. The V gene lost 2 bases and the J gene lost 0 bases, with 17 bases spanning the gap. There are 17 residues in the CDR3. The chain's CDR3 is CASSEWGRGKSSYEQYF. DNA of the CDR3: TGTGCCAGCAGTGAATGGGGACGGGGGAAGAGCTCCTACGAGCAGTACTTC.

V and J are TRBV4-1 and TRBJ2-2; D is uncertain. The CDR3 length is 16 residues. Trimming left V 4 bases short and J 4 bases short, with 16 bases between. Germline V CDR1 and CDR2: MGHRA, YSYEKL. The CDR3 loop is CASSPRMVQSTGELFF. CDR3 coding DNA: TGCGCCAGCAGCCCCCGAATGGTCCAGTCCACCGGGGAGCTGTTTTTT.

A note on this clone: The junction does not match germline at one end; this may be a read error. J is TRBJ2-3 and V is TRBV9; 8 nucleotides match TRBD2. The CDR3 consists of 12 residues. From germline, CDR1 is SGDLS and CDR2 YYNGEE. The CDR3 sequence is CASSVVGGAENF. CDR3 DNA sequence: TGTGCCAGCAGCGTAGTCGGGGGGGCCGAGAATTTT.

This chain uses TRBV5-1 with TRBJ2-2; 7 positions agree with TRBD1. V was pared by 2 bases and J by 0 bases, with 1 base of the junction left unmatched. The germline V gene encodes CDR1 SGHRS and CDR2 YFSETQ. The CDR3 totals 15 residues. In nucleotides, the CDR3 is TGCGCCAGCAGCTTCGGGACAGCGAACACCGGGGAGCTGTTTTTT. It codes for CASSFGTANTGELFF.

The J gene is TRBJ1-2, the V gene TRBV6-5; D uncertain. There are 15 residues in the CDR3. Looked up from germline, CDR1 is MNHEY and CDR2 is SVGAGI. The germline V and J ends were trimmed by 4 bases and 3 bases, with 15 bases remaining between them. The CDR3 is CASSSPSSYHYGYTF. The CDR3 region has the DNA TGTGCCAGCAGTTCTCCTAGCTCTTACCACTATGGCTACACCTTC.

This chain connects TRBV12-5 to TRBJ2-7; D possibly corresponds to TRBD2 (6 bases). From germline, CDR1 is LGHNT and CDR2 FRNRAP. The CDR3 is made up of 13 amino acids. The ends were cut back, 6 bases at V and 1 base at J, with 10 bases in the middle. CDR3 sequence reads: CASGLAGSYEQYF. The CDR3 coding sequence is TGTGCTAGTGGACTAGCAGGTTCCTACGAGCAGTACTTC.

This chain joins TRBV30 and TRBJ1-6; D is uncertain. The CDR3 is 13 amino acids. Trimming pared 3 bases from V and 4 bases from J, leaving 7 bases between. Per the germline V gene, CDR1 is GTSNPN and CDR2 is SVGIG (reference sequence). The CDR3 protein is CAWRGPYNSPLHF. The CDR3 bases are TGTGCCTGGAGGGGCCCATATAATTCACCCCTCCACTTT.

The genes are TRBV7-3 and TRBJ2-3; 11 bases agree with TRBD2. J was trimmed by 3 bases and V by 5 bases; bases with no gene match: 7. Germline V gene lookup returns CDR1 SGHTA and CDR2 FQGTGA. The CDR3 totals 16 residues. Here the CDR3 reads CASSAGTSGKTDTQYF. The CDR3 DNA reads TGTGCCAGCAGCGCTGGGACTAGCGGAAAAACAGATACGCAGTATTTT.

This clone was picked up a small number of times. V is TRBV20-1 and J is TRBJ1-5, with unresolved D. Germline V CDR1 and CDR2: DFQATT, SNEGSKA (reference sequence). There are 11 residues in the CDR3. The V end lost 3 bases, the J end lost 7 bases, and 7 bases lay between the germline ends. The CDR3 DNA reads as TGCAGTGCTAGGGGTTACCAGCCCCAGCATTTT. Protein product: CSARGYQPQHF.

The CDR3 sequence is CAWKRSGGSQPQHF. The CDR3 nucleotides read TGTGCCTGGAAAAGATCAGGGGGCAGTCAGCCCCAGCATTTT. The genes are TRBV30 and TRBJ1-5; 8 bases fit TRBD1. The CDR3 loop spans 14 amino acids. CDR1 and CDR2 from the germline V gene are GTSNPN and SVGIG (reference sequence). V gave up 4 bases and J gave up 6 bases; unmatched junction bases: 8.

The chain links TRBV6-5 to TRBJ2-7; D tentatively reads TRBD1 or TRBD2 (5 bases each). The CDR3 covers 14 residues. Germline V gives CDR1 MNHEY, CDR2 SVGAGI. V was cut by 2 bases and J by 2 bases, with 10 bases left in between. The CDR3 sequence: CASSYERGPYEQYF. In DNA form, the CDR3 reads TGTGCCAGCAGTTACGAGAGGGGACCCTACGAGCAGTACTTC.

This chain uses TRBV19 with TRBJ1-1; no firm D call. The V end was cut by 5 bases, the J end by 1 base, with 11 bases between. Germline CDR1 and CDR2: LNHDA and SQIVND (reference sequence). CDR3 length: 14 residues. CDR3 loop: CASSALLKNTEAFF. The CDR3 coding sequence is TGTGCCAGTAGTGCCTTACTGAAGAACACTGAAGCTTTCTTT.

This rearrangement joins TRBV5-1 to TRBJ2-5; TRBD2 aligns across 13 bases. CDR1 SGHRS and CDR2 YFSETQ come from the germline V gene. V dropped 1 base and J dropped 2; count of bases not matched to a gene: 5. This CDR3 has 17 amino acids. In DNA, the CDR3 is TGCGCCAGCAGCTTGCGACTAGCGGGGGGTGCACAAGAGACCCAGTACTTC. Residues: CASSLRLAGGAQETQYF.

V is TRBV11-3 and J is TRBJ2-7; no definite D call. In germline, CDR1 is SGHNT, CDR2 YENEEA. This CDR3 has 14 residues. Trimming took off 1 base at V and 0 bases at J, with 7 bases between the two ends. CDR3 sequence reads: CASSLARSSYEQYF. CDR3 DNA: TGTGCCAGCAGCTTAGCACGGAGCTCCTACGAGCAGTACTTC.

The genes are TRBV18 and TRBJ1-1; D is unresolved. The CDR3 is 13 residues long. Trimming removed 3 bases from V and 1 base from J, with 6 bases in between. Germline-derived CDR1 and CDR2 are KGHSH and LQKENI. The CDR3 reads CASSPAGNTEAFF. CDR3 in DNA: TGTGCCAGCTCACCCGCCGGGAACACTGAAGCTTTCTTT.